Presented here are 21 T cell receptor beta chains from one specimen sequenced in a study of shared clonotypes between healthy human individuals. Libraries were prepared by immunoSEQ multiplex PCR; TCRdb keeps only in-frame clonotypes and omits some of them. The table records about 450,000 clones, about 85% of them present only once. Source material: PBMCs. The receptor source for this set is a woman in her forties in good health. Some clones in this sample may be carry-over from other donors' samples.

CDR3 in amino acids: CASSEGRGIQPQHF. The CDR3 DNA sequence: TGTGCCAGCAGTGAAGGCCGAGGGATTCAGCCCCAGCATTTT. The V gene is TRBV6-1, the J gene TRBJ1-5; D is ambiguous. The CDR3 runs to 14 residues. Germline CDR1 MNHNS, CDR2 SASEGT. Trimming removed 1 base at V and 6 bases at J, with 10 bases between.

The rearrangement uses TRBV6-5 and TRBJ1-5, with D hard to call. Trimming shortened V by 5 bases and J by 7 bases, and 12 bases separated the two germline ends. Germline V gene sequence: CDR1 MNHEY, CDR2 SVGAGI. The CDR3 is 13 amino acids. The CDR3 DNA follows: TGTGCCAGCAGTCGTGGGGTCGACCAGCCCCAGCATTTT. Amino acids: CASSRGVDQPQHF.

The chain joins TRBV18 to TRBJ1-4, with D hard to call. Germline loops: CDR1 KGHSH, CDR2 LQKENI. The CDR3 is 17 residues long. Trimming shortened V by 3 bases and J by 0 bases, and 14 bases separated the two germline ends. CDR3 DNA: TGTGCCAGCTCACCGGGGTTGGTACAGTCAACTAATGAAAAACTGTTTTTT. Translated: CASSPGLVQSTNEKLFF. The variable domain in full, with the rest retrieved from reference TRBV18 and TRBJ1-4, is NAGVMQNPRHLVRRRGQEARLRCSPMKGHSHVYWYRQLPEEGLKFMVYLQKENIIDESGMPKERFSAEFPKEGPSILRIQQVVRGDSAAYFCASSPGLVQSTNEKLFFGSGTQLSVL.

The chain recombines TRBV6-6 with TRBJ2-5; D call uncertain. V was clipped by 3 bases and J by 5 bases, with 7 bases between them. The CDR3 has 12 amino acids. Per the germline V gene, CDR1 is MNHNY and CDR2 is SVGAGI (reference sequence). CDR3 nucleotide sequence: TGTGCCAGCAGTTATCAGATCGAGACCCAGTACTTC. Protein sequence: CASSYQIETQYF.

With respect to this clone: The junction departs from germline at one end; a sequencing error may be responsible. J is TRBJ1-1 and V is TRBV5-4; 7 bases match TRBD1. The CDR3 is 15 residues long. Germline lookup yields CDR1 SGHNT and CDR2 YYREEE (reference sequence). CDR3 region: CASSPTGPMNSEAFF. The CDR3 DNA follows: TGTGCCAGCAGCCCGACAGGGCCCATGAACAGTGAAGCTTTCTTT.

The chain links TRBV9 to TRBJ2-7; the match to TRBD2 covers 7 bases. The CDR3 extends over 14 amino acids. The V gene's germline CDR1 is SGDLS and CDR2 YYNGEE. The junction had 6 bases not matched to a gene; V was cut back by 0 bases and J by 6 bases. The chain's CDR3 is CASSVARREFEQYF. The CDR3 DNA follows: TGTGCCAGCAGCGTAGCCCGGCGGGAGTTCGAGCAGTACTTC.

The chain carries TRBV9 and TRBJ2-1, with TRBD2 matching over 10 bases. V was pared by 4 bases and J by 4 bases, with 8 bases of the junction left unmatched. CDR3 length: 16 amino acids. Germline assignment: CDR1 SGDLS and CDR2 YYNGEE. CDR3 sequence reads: CASSFTGTSEYNEQFF. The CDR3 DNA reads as TGTGCCAGCAGCTTTACCGGGACTAGCGAATACAATGAGCAGTTCTTC.

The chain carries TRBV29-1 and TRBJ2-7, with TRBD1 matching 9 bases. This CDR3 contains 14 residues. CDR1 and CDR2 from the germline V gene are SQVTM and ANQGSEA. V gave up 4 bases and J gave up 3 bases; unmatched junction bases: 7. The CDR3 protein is CSVVFAGQGYEQYF. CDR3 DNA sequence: TGCAGCGTTGTTTTTGCGGGACAGGGCTACGAGCAGTACTTC.

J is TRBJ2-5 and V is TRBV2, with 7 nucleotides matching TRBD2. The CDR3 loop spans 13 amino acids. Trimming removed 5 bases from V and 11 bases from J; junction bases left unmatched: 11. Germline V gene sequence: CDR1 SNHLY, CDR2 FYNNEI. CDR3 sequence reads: CASSPGPAGEQYF. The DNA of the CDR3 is TGTGCCAGCAGTCCTGGGCCCGCGGGGGAGCAGTACTTC.

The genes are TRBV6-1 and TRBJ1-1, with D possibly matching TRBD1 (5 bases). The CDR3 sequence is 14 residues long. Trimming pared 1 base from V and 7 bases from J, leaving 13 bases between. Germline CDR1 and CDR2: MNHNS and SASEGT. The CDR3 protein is CASSEGRDPFEAFF. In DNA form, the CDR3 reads TGTGCCAGCAGTGAAGGACGGGACCCCTTTGAAGCTTTCTTT.

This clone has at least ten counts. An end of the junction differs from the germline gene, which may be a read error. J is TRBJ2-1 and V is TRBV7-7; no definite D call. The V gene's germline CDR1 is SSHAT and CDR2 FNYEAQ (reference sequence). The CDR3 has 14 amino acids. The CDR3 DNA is TGTGCTAGCAGCTTAGTCTGGTCTTACAATGAGCAGTTCTTC. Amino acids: CASSLVWSYNEQFF. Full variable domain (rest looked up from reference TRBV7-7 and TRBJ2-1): GAGVSQSPRYKVTKRGQDVTLRCDPISSHATLYWYQQALGQGPEFLTYFNYEAQPDKSGLPSDRFSAERPEGSISTLTIQRTEQRDSAMYRCASSLVWSYNEQFFGPGTRLTVL.

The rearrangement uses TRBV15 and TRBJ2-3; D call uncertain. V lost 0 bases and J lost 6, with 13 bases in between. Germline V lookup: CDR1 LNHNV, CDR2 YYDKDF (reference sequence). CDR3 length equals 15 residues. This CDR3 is CATSRDLAARDTQYF. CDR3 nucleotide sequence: TGTGCCACCAGCAGAGATCTGGCGGCGAGGGATACGCAGTATTTT.

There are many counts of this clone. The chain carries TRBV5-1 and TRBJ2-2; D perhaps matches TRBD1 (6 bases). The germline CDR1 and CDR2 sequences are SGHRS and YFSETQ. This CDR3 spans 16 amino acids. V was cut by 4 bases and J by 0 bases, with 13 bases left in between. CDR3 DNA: TGCGCCAGCAGCCCCCACAGGGATGCGAACACCGGGGAGCTGTTTTTT. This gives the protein CASSPHRDANTGELFF.

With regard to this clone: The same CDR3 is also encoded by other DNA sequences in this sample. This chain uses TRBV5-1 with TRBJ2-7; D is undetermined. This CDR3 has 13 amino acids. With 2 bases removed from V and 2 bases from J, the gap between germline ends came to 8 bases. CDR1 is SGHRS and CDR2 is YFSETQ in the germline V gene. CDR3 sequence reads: CASSFGSPYEQYF. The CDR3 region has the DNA TGCGCCAGCAGCTTTGGCAGCCCCTACGAGCAGTACTTC.

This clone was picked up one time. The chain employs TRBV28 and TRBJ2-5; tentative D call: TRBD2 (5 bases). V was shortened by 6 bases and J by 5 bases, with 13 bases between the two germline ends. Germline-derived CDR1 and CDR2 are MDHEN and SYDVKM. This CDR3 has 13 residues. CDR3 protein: CASSSSGWETQYF. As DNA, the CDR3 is TGTGCCAGCAGCTCATCGGGGTGGGAGACCCAGTACTTC. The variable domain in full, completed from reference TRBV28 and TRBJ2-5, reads DVKVTQSSRYLVKRTGEKVFLECVQDMDHENMFWYRQDPGLGLRLIYFSYDVKMKEKGDIPEGYSVSREKKERFSLILESASTNQTSMYLCASSSSGWETQYFGPGTRLLVL.

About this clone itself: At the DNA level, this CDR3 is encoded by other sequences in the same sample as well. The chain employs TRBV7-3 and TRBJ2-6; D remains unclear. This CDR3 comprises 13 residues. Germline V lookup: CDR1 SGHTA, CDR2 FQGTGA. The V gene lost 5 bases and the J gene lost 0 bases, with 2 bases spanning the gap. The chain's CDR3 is CASSPSGANVLTF. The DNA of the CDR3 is TGTGCCAGCAGCCCCTCTGGGGCCAACGTCCTGACTTTC.

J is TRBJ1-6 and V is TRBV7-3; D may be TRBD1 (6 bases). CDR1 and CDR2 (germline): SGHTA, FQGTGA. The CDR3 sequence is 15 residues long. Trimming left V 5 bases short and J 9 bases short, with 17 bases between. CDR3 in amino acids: CASSPTGAGGSPLHF. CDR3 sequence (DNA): TGTGCCAGCAGCCCCACGGGGGCCGGGGGTTCACCCCTCCACTTT.

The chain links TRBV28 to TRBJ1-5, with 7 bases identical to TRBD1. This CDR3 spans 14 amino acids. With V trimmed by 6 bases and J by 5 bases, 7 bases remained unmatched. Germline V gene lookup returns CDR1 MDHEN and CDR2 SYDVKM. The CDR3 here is CASSPGQYHQPQHF. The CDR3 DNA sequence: TGTGCCAGCAGCCCGGGACAGTACCATCAGCCCCAGCATTTT.

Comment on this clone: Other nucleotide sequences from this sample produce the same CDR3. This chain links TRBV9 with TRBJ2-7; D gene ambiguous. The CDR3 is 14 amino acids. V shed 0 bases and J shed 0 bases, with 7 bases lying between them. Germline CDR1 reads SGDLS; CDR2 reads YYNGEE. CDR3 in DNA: TGTGCCAGCAGCGTAGGGGCTAGCTCCTACGAGCAGTACTTC. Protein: CASSVGASSYEQYF. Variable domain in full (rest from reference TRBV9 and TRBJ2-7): DSGVTQTPKHLITATGQRVTLRCSPRSGDLSVYWYQQSLDQGLQFLIQYYNGEERAKGNILERFSAQQFPDLHSELNLSSLELGDSALYFCASSVGASSYEQYFGPGTRLTVT.

CDR3: CASSFAGDTQYF. CDR3 sequence (DNA): TGTGCCAGCAGCTTCGCAGGGGATACGCAGTATTTT. The J gene is TRBJ2-3, the V gene TRBV7-3; D might be TRBD1 (5 bases). The V gene's germline CDR1 is SGHTA and CDR2 FQGTGA. The CDR3 has 12 residues. Deletions cut 3 bases from V and 6 bases from J, with 7 bases between.

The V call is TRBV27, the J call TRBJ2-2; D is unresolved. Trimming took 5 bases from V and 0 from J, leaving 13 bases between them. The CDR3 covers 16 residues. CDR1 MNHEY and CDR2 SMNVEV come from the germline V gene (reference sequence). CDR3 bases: TGTGCCAGCAGTAAGTCAGGAACAGCGAACACCGGGGAGCTGTTTTTT. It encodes CASSKSGTANTGELFF.